The rows below give T cell receptor beta chains drawn from one sample of a study of blood T cell repertoires in COVID-19. TCRdb's copy holds only in-frame clones and misses some; the assay was immunoSEQ multiplex PCR. The sample includes 36,000 or so clones, around nine tenths seen only once; the top ten take roughly 5.2%. The sequenced sample was peripheral blood. These receptors came from a human donor in a cohort sampled during active COVID-19. Each CDR3 is given with its conserved first and last residue. A D gene is named only where the DNA matches it firmly. Not every row has a clone size; where given, it reads once, few, many or a size class.

>-|TRBJ1-1|TRBV3-1/TRBV3-2|-
TGTGCCAGCAGCCGCGGAAGGGATCGAGGGCGGAACACTGAAGCTTTCTTT
CASSRGRDRGRNTEAFF
>-|TRBJ2-1|TRBV7-3|-
TGTGCCAGTGCAACGGGCTCCTACAATGAGCAGTTCTTC
CASATGSYNEQFF
>-|TRBJ2-7|TRBV5-5|-
TGTGCCAGCAGCCCCTTACTGGCAGGGGCCACCTACGAGCAGTACTTC
CASSPLLAGATYEQYF
>-|TRBJ2-7|TRBV18|TRBD1
TGTGCCAGCTCACCGCCGGGACAGGGTAATTTGTACGAGCAGTACTTC
CASSPPGQGNLYEQYF
>-|TRBJ2-7|TRBV6-2/TRBV6-3|TRBD2
TGTGCCAGCAGTTACTCCCGACTAGCGCGGGAGCAGTACTTC
CASSYSRLAREQYF
>once|TRBJ1-4|TRBV9|-
TGTGCCAGCAGCGTGGGGGCAGGGTTGCTTGGAGGAGAAAAACTGTTTTTT
CASSVGAGLLGGEKLFF
>-|TRBJ2-7|TRBV19|TRBD1
TGTGCCAGCGGGGACAGGGTAATCAGCGAGCAGTACTTC
CASGDRVISEQYF
>-|TRBJ2-7|TRBV10-2|TRBD2
TGCGCCAGCAGGGGGGGTGCGGGAGCATACGAGCAGTACTTC
CASRGGAGAYEQYF
>-|TRBJ2-5|TRBV5-1|-
TGCGCCAGCAGCTTGGCCAGTCAAGAGACCCAGTACTTC
CASSLASQETQYF
>-|TRBJ2-3|TRBV7-2|TRBD2
TGTGCCAGCAGCTTAGAGACTAGCGGGGTCGGATCGACAGGAACGCAGTATTTT
CASSLETSGVGSTGTQYF
>-|TRBJ1-2|TRBV5-1|-
TGCGCCAGCAGCAGCGGACGGGTTAACTATGGCTACACCTTC
CASSSGRVNYGYTF
>-|TRBJ2-1|TRBV6-6|TRBD2
TGTGCCAGCAGTTTTTCCAGCGGGAGCTACAATGAGCAGTTCTTC
CASSFSSGSYNEQFF
>-|TRBJ1-4|TRBV2|-
TGTGCCAGCAGGGGGAACTCCCCGGGGGAAAAACTGTTTTTT
CASRGNSPGEKLFF
>once|TRBJ1-2|TRBV29-1|-
TGCAGCGTCGGCTCACCAGGCGACAGCGAAACTAACTATGGCTACACCTTC
CSVGSPGDSETNYGYTF
>-|TRBJ2-1|TRBV28|-
TGTGCCAGCAGTTCCGGGGTTGGGCAGTTCTTC
CASSSGVGQFF
>-|TRBJ1-5|TRBV27|TRBD1
TGTGCCAGCAGTTCCGGGACAGCCAAGCCCCAGCATTTT
CASSSGTAKPQHF
>-|TRBJ2-5|TRBV9|TRBD2
TGTGCCAGCAGCGTAGCGGCAGGGACCCTAGCGGGGGGTTACCAAGAGACCCAGTACTTC
CASSVAAGTLAGGYQETQYF
>-|TRBJ2-3|TRBV7-9|TRBD1
TGTGCCAGTACTGGGACAGGGAGCACAGATACGCAGTATTTT
CASTGTGSTDTQYF
>-|TRBJ1-1|TRBV5-6|TRBD1
TGTGCCAGCAGCGTTAACAGGGGGCGGACTGAAGCTTTCTTT
CASSVNRGRTEAFF
>-|TRBJ2-3|TRBV7-2|TRBD1
TGTGCCAGCAGCTTATTAGGGACAGAACCCACAGATACGCAGTATTTT
CASSLLGTEPTDTQYF
>once|TRBJ2-5|TRBV7-3|TRBD1
TGTGCCAGCAGCTTAACGGCAGGGGGCCCGGAGACCCAGTACTTC
CASSLTAGGPETQYF
>-|TRBJ2-1|TRBV9|TRBD2
TGTGCCAGCAGCGTTGGTCTGGGGGGCGGGACTAGCGGGAGCGTGTACAATGAGCAGTTCTTC
CASSVGLGGGTSGSVYNEQFF
>-|TRBJ1-1|TRBV10-3|TRBD1
TGTGCCATCAGTGATGCGGGACAGACAACGAACACTGAAGCTTTCTTT
CAISDAGQTTNTEAFF
>-|TRBJ1-1|TRBV27|-
TGTGCCAGCAGTTTAGCAGGGCGGCCGCGAGCTTTCTTT
CASSLAGRPRAFF
>-|TRBJ1-2|TRBV5-6|-
TGTGCCAGCAGCTTAGTGGACAGACCCTATGGCTACACCTTC
CASSLVDRPYGYTF
>-|TRBJ2-5|TRBV7-9|TRBD1
TGTGCCAGCAGCCTGACAGGGGGCCAGAAAGAGACCCAGTACTTC
CASSLTGGQKETQYF
>-|TRBJ1-1|TRBV6-2/TRBV6-3|-
TGTGCCAGCAGTTACCAGGGATTCACTGAAGCTTTCTTT
CASSYQGFTEAFF
>-|TRBJ2-2|TRBV2|-
TGTGCCAGCAGTGAGTTAGCAGGGACCGGGGAGCTGTTTTTT
CASSELAGTGELFF
>-|TRBJ1-6|TRBV9|-
TGTGCCAGCAGCCCTATTCCGGGGGGGGATTCACCCCTCCACTTT
CASSPIPGGDSPLHF
>once|TRBJ2-3|TRBV28|TRBD2
TGTGCCAGCAGTTTAGGACTAGCGGGAGCGACAGATACGCAGTATTTT
CASSLGLAGATDTQYF
>few|TRBJ1-1|TRBV24-1|-
TGTGCCACCAGCCCCACAGGGAACACTGAAGCTTTCTTT
CATSPTGNTEAFF
>-|TRBJ2-4|TRBV10-1|TRBD1
TGCGCCAGCAGTGACGGGGGGACAGGGTTGAAAAACATTCAGTACTTC
CASSDGGTGLKNIQYF
>-|TRBJ2-2|TRBV5-1|-
TGCGCCAGCAGCCCTCGCGGACAAATGAAGATTCGAAACACCGGGGAGCTGTTTTTT
CASSPRGQMKIRNTGELFF
>few|TRBJ2-7|TRBV20-1|-
TGCAGCCCTGGCACCTACGAGCAGTACTTC
CSPGTYEQYF
>-|TRBJ2-3|TRBV7-9|-
TGTGCCAGCAGACGACAGGGCACAGATACGCAGTATTTT
CASRRQGTDTQYF
>-|TRBJ2-7|TRBV28|TRBD2
TGTGCCAGCAGTAGGAGCGGGAGATTCCACGAGCAGTACTTC
CASSRSGRFHEQYF
>-|TRBJ2-7|TRBV28|TRBD2
TGTGCCAGCAGTTCATCAAGCGGGAGAGGGACCTACGAGCAGTACTTC
CASSSSSGRGTYEQYF
>-|TRBJ2-2|TRBV7-2|-
TGTGCCAGCAGCCCAGAGGGAGGCGGGGAGCTGTTTTTT
CASSPEGGGELFF
>-|TRBJ1-4|TRBV15|TRBD1
TGTGCCACCAGGACGACAGGGGTTGAAAAACTGTTTTTT
CATRTTGVEKLFF
>-|TRBJ2-3|TRBV5-1|TRBD2
TGCGCCAGCAGCTCAACTAGCGGCAACACAGATACGCAGTATTTT
CASSSTSGNTDTQYF
>-|TRBJ2-1|TRBV30|TRBD2
TGTGCCTGGAGTGCCGGCCTCCCCGGGACTAGCGGCGGGGGGGAGCAGTTCTTC
CAWSAGLPGTSGGGEQFF
>few|TRBJ1-2|TRBV10-3|-
TGTGCCATCACCGGAAGAGGGGGGGATGGCTACACCTTC
CAITGRGGDGYTF
>-|TRBJ1-3|TRBV28|TRBD1
TGTGCCAGCAGTTTTTATGAGGGGGCGGGCGGAAACACCATATATTTT
CASSFYEGAGGNTIYF
>-|TRBJ2-2|TRBV10-3|-
TGTGCCATCAGTGAGTCCCCGGGGAACACCGGGGAGCTGTTTTTT
CAISESPGNTGELFF
>-|TRBJ1-1|TRBV21-1|-
TGTGCCAGCAGCAAAGGCCCCGGGACTGGGGGAACTGAAGCTTTCTTT
CASSKGPGTGGTEAFF
>-|TRBJ2-1|TRBV28|TRBD2
TGTGCCAGCTCCCTTACTGGGACTAGCAAATTGGAGCAGTTCTTC
CASSLTGTSKLEQFF
>-|TRBJ1-2|TRBV29-1|TRBD1
TGCAGCGTGGACAGGGGTGGTTATGGCTACACCTTC
CSVDRGGYGYTF
>-|TRBJ1-1|TRBV14|-
TGTGCCAGCAGCCCAGGGGCGGGCACTGAAGCTTTCTTT
CASSPGAGTEAFF
>-|TRBJ2-5|TRBV24-1|TRBD2
TGTGCCACCAGTGCTGTCGGGGGGGCAGGGACCCAGTACTTC
CATSAVGGAGTQYF
>-|TRBJ2-2|TRBV5-1|TRBD1
TGCGCCAGCAATCCAGGGGGAAAGAACACCGGGGAGCTGTTTTTT
CASNPGGKNTGELFF